The rows below give T cell receptor beta chains drawn from one sample of a study of T cell responses to AZD1222 COVID-19 vaccine. Libraries were prepared by immunoSEQ multiplex PCR; TCRdb keeps only in-frame clonotypes and omits some of them. The profile covers some 200,000 clones, with 75% to 90% appearing a single time and 5% to 7% taken by the ten largest. The sequencing used peripheral blood, collected on day 0 of AZD1222 vaccination. The receptors originated from an adult in good health. Both conserved end residues are part of each CDR3. Each record gives: J gene, D gene, V gene, CDR3 DNA, CDR3 protein. D genes are given only for firm matches.

J gene: TRBJ2-7
D gene: -
V gene: TRBV7-2
CDR3 DNA: TGTGCCAGCAGCTCAGGCGGGCTAGCGACTACCGTACAGTACTTC
CDR3 protein: CASSSGGLATTVQYF

J gene: TRBJ2-5
D gene: -
V gene: TRBV9
CDR3 DNA: TGTGCCAGCAGCGGGGGGGCGGTGGAAGAGACCCAGTACTTC
CDR3 protein: CASSGGAVEETQYF

J gene: TRBJ1-5
D gene: -
V gene: TRBV6-6
CDR3 DNA: TGTGCCAGCAGTTCAAGCCAGTGGCAGCCCCAGCATTTT
CDR3 protein: CASSSSQWQPQHF

J gene: TRBJ1-1
D gene: -
V gene: TRBV19
CDR3 DNA: TGTGCCAGTAGTATATATTTGGGGGGGCGCGGGACTGAAGCTTTCTTT
CDR3 protein: CASSIYLGGRGTEAFF

J gene: TRBJ2-2
D gene: -
V gene: TRBV7-6
CDR3 DNA: TGTGCCAGCAGCTTATCGGTTACCGGGACGATCACCGGGGAGCTGTTTTTT
CDR3 protein: CASSLSVTGTITGELFF

J gene: TRBJ2-2
D gene: -
V gene: TRBV2
CDR3 DNA: TGTGCCAGCCGATCAAGCGGGTACACCGGGGAGCTGTTTTTT
CDR3 protein: CASRSSGYTGELFF

J gene: TRBJ1-2
D gene: TRBD1
V gene: TRBV5-6
CDR3 DNA: TGTGCCAGCAGCTGGACAGGCTCCGGTCTCGGCTACACCTTC
CDR3 protein: CASSWTGSGLGYTF

J gene: TRBJ2-2
D gene: -
V gene: TRBV5-8
CDR3 DNA: TGTGCCAGCAGCGATAGACAGTACACCGGGGAGCTGTTTTTT
CDR3 protein: CASSDRQYTGELFF

J gene: TRBJ2-7
D gene: -
V gene: TRBV25-1
CDR3 DNA: TGTGCCAGCAGATTTGGTACCCAGGGGATCTACGAGCAGTACTTC
CDR3 protein: CASRFGTQGIYEQYF

J gene: TRBJ1-5
D gene: -
V gene: TRBV6-5
CDR3 DNA: TGTGCCAGCAGTTACCACCACAGGGTCGAGCAGCCCCAGCATTTT
CDR3 protein: CASSYHHRVEQPQHF